The clone carrying this TCR beta chain has ten or more counts. Its antigen is unidentified. The sample comes from a study of neurological immune-mediated disorders. Findings and limits, study-wide: Among 34 multiple sclerosis patients, 18 had repertoires that phylogenetic grouping placed in one related-CDR3 cluster, a possible signature.

TCRdb independently ran MiXCR on the 5' RACE reads; one entry per CDR3 protein. The top ten hold around 10% of the sample, which has 39,000 or so distinct CDR3 sequences, 2.5% seen once. This CDR3 is 15 amino acids long. CDR1 is DFQATT, CDR2 SNEGSKA, per germline (reference sequence). Trimming pared 0 bases from V and 9 bases from J, leaving 18 bases between. This chain joins TRBV20-1 and TRBJ2-1; TRBD2 is a possible D gene (6 bases). This TCR was recovered from a man aged 25-45 years with multiple sclerosis. Sequencing was carried out using PBMCs. DNA of the CDR3: TGCAGTGCTAGAGACCCCCAGCGGGCTCACTTTGAGCAGTTCTTC. Its protein is CSARDPQRAHFEQFF.